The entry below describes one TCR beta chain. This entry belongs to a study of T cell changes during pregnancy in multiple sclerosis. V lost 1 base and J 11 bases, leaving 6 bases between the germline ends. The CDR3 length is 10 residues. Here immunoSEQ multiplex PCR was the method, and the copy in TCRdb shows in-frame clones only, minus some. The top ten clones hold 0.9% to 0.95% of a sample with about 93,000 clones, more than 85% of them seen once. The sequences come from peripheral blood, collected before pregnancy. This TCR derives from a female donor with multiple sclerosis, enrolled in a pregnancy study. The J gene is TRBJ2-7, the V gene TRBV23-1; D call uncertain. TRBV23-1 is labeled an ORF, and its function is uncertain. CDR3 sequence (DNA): TGCGCCAGCAGTCAATACCGGGAGTACTTC. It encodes CASSQYREYF.